A single sample is the source of the 8 T cell receptor beta chains below, sequenced in a study of cytomegalovirus exposure and HLA in healthy donors. In the PCR, 60 Vbeta and 13 Jbeta primers were used. Clones were sequenced by immunoSEQ multiplex PCR, and TCRdb holds only the in-frame ones, with some missing. The sample lists about 35,000 clones, roughly 90% seen once, with 2% to 3% in the top ten. The sequenced material came from PBMCs. All receptors derive from a woman younger than 35 in good health and CMV-seronegative.

This sequence joins TRBV7-6 and TRBJ1-2, with 9 bases that match TRBD1. V lost 5 bases to trimming and J lost 4 bases; unmatched junction nucleotides: 8. Per the germline V gene, CDR1 is SGHVS and CDR2 is FNYEAQ. The CDR3 loop spans 15 amino acids. CDR3 protein: CASSLLGQGIYGYTF. CDR3 nucleotide sequence: TGTGCCAGCAGCCTCCTGGGACAGGGAATCTATGGCTACACCTTC.

The rearrangement links TRBV30 to TRBJ2-3, with a possible D match to TRBD2 (6 bases). Trimming took off 0 bases at V and 6 bases at J, with 19 bases between the two ends. Germline CDR1 reads GTSNPN; CDR2 reads SVGIG (reference sequence). This CDR3 contains 16 residues. CDR3 sequence: CAWSVRSGPRGDTQYF. CDR3 DNA sequence: TGTGCCTGGAGTGTACGGTCAGGACCCCGGGGGGATACGCAGTATTTT.

The V call is TRBV19, the J call TRBJ1-3; possibly TRBD1 for D (6 bases). CDR1 is LNHDA and CDR2 is SQIVND in the germline V gene (reference sequence). The CDR3 consists of 14 residues. The V end was cut by 4 bases, the J end by 5 bases, with 12 bases between. This chain's CDR3 is CASSTSRGRNTIYF. The CDR3 DNA reads as TGTGCCAGTAGTACGTCCAGGGGAAGAAACACCATATATTTT.

The rearrangement links TRBV7-2 to TRBJ2-5; TRBD2 matches at 16 bases. There are 17 residues in the CDR3. The germline CDR1 and CDR2 sequences are SGHTA and FQGNSA. Trimming cost V 5 bases and J 5 bases; bases outside gene matches: 8. For the CDR3, the DNA is TGTGCCAGCAGCGTGGGACTAGCGGGAGGGGGGTCTGAGACCCAGTACTTC. Residues: CASSVGLAGGGSETQYF.

This chain uses TRBV18 with TRBJ2-3; the D is unclear. Trimming pared 3 bases from V and 3 bases from J, leaving 4 bases between. In germline, CDR1 is KGHSH, CDR2 LQKENI. This CDR3 spans 12 amino acids. The CDR3 DNA sequence: TGTGCCAGCTCACCGCGAACAGATACGCAGTATTTT. Encoded protein: CASSPRTDTQYF.

This clone has just a few counts. The chain couples TRBV27 to TRBJ2-1, with 9 bases identical to TRBD2. Looked up from germline, CDR1 is MNHEY and CDR2 is SMNVEV (reference sequence). The CDR3 has 20 residues. The ends lost 8 bases at V and 0 bases at J; junction bases unmatched: 20. CDR3 region: CASRSYPGLASKSSYNEQFF. Written as DNA, the CDR3 is TGTGCCAGCCGGTCTTACCCGGGACTAGCCAGCAAGAGCTCCTACAATGAGCAGTTCTTC.

The CDR3 DNA is TGTGCCAGCAGTCGACGAGAGGGACAGAACACTGAAGCTTTCTTT. The encoded protein is CASSRREGQNTEAFF. The chain couples TRBV27 to TRBJ1-1; possibly TRBD1 for D (6 bases). Germline V CDR1 and CDR2: MNHEY, SMNVEV (reference sequence). Trimming stripped 5 bases from V and 1 base from J, with 14 bases between. The CDR3 has 15 amino acids.

This clone was detected only once. V is TRBV2 and J is TRBJ1-4; the match to TRBD1 covers 7 bases. This CDR3 region has 15 residues. V gave up 7 bases and J gave up 7 bases; unmatched junction bases: 12. In germline, CDR1 is SNHLY, CDR2 FYNNEI. CDR3 in amino acids: CASTPPGGGGEKLFF. In DNA form, the CDR3 reads TGTGCCAGCACCCCACCAGGGGGAGGCGGTGAAAAACTGTTTTTT. Full variable domain (remainder filled in from reference TRBV2 and TRBJ1-4): EPEVTQTPSHQVTQMGQEVILRCVPISNHLYFYWYRQILGQKVEFLVSFYNNEISEKSEIFDDQFSVERPDGSNFTLKIRSTKLEDSAMYFCASTPPGGGGEKLFFGSGTQLSVL.